This TCR beta chain came from a study of blood T cell repertoires in COVID-19. Study in general: Acute and convalescent COVID-19 samples came from the United States, Italy and Spain.

Unmatched junction bases numbered 6, after V lost 1 base and J lost 6 bases. CDR3 length: 15 residues. The germline V gene has CDR1 SGHDT and CDR2 YYEEEE. Repertoires were generated with immunoSEQ multiplex PCR, while TCRdb's copy carries only in-frame clones and drops some. This table has 100,000 to 150,000 clones, roughly 69% appearing once. This chain connects TRBV5-6 to TRBJ2-7, with 11 bases matching TRBD2. The source material was peripheral blood. The clonotype comes from a woman aged 70-85 years with acute or convalescent COVID-19. The CDR3 region is CASSLKTSGEGEQYF. CDR3 DNA: TGTGCCAGCAGCTTGAAGACTAGCGGGGAAGGCGAGCAGTACTTC. The variable domain in full, completed from reference TRBV5-6 and TRBJ2-7, reads DAGVTQSPTHLIKTRGQQVTLRCSPKSGHDTVSWYQQALGQGPQFIFQYYEEEERQRGNFPDRFSGHQFPNYSSELNVNALLLGDSALYLCASSLKTSGEGEQYFGPGTRLTVT.